Here is one TCR beta chain with its context. Its antigen is unidentified. The CDR3 totals 20 residues. This record comes from a study of human T cells and chemical hapten exposure. Study observations and caveats: Versus controls, significantly more large CDR3 similarity clusters arose from expanded TCRs.

From the RACE reads, TCRdb called clonotypes with MiXCR, one entry per CDR3 protein. The sample lists roughly 120,000 distinct CDR3 sequences; roughly an eighth were seen once. The time point: patch test 1, 2 weeks after DPC sensitization. Treatment indicated: therapeutic diphenylcyclopropenone sensitization with weekly scalp DPC. The gene calls are TRBV21-1 and TRBJ2-5; TRBD2, the table's D call, lacks a check against the DNA. TRBV21-1 is a known pseudogene. The sequenced sample was whole blood, obtained in connection with sensitization to the hapten diphenylcyclopropenone (DPC). This clonotype originated in a woman aged 45-65 years with alopecia areata. Some clones in this sample may be carry-over from other donors' samples. Here the CDR3 reads CASSKSGAWTLADLKETQYF. CDR3 in DNA: TGTGCCAGCAGCAAATCCGGGGCCTGGACACTAGCGGACCTCAAAGAGACCCAGTACTTC.